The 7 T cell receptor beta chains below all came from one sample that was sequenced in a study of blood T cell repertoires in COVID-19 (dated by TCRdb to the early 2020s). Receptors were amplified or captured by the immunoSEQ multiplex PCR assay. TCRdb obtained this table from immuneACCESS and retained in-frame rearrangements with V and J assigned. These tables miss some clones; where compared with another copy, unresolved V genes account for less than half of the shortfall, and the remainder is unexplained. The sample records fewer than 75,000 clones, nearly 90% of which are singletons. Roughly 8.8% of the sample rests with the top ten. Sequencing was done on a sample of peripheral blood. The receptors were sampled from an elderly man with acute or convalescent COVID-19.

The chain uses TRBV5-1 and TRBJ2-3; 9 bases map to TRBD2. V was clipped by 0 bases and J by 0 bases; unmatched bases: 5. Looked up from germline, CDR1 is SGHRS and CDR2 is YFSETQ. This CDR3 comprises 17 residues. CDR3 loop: CASSLEGLAGSTDTQYF. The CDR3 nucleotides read TGCGCCAGCAGCTTGGAGGGTCTAGCGGGAAGCACAGATACGCAGTATTTT.

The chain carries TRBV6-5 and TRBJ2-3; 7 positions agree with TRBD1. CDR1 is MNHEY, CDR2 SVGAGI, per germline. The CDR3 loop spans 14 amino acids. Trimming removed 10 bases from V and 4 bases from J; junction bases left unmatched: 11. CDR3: CATATSGTADTQYF. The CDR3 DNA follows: TGTGCCACCGCAACTTCCGGGACAGCAGATACGCAGTATTTT.

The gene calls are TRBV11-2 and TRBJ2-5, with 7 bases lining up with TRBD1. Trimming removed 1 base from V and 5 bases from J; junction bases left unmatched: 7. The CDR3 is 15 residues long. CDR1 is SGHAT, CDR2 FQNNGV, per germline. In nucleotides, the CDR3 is TGTGCCAGCAGCTTAGTGGGACAGACCCAGGAGACCCAGTACTTC. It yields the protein CASSLVGQTQETQYF.

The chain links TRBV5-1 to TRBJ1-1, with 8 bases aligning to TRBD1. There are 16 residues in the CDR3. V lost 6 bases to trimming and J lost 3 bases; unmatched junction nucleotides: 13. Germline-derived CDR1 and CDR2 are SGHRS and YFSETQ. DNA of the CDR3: TGCGCCAGCAAACACAGGGGGGATTCAAAGGACACTGAAGCTTTCTTT. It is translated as CASKHRGDSKDTEAFF.

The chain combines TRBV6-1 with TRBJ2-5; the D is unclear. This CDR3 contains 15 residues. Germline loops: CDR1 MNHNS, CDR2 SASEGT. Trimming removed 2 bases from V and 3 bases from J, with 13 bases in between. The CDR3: CASSETPQAEETQYF. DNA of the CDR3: TGTGCCAGCAGTGAAACTCCCCAGGCCGAAGAGACCCAGTACTTC.

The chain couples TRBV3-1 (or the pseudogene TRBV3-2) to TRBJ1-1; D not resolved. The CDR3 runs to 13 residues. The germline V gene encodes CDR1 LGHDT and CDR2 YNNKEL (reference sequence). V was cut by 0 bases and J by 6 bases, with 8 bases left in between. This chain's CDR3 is CASSQEPGAEAFF. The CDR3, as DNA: TGTGCCAGCAGCCAAGAGCCAGGCGCTGAAGCTTTCTTT.

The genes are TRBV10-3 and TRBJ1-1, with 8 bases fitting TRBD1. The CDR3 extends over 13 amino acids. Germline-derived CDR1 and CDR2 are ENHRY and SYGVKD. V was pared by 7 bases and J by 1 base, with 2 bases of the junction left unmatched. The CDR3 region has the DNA TGTGCCATCAATGACAGGGGGAACACTGAAGCTTTCTTT. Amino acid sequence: CAINDRGNTEAFF.